Shown below are 20 T cell receptor beta chains from a single sample sequenced in a study of control samples from healthy donors and cancer patients. Data came from immunoSEQ multiplex PCR; TCRdb stores just in-frame clones and leaves some out. This sample has about 12,000 clones; around 87% occur once, and the top ten carry 2.8%. The specimen sequenced was formalin-fixed, paraffin-embedded tissue. The receptors derive from a male donor with melanoma.

This sequence joins TRBV6-1 and TRBJ2-5; tentatively, D is TRBD2 (6 bases). The CDR3 loop spans 16 amino acids. Germline CDR1 reads MNHNS; CDR2 reads SASEGT. The V and J ends lost 1 base and 4 bases respectively, with 16 bases between them. CDR3 DNA: TGTGCCAGCAGTGAAGGACTAGAGGGGCCCGGAGAGACCCAGTACTTC. Protein sequence: CASSEGLEGPGETQYF.

The chain is built from TRBV9 and TRBJ2-1; D perhaps matches TRBD2 (6 bases). V was clipped by 0 bases and J by 0 bases, with 10 bases between them. From germline, CDR1 is SGDLS and CDR2 YYNGEE. This CDR3 is built from 16 residues. CDR3 in amino acids: CASSVGGASSYNEQFF. The CDR3 region has the DNA TGTGCCAGCAGCGTAGGCGGGGCTAGCTCCTACAATGAGCAGTTCTTC.

This chain links TRBV7-9 with TRBJ2-7; TRBD2 matches at 13 bases. CDR3 length: 15 residues. Germline trimming cut 5 bases from V and 6 bases from J; bases unmatched to any gene: 7. The germline gives CDR1 SEHNR, CDR2 FQNEAQ (reference sequence). CDR3: CASSRGGLAGLEQYF. CDR3 in DNA: TGTGCCAGCAGCCGAGGGGGACTAGCGGGACTCGAGCAGTACTTC. Looking up the rest from reference TRBV7-9 and TRBJ2-7 gives the full variable domain: DTGVSQNPRHKITKRGQNVTFRCDPISEHNRLYWYRQTLGQGPEFLTYFQNEAQLEKSRLLSDRFSAERPKGSFSTLEIQRTEQGDSAMYLCASSRGGLAGLEQYFGPGTRLTVT.

The sample holds one count of this clone. The chain carries TRBV5-5 and TRBJ1-2, with D possibly TRBD1 on 5 matching bases. The germline V gene encodes CDR1 SGHKS and CDR2 YYEKEE (reference sequence). CDR3 length: 14 amino acids. The germline V and J ends were trimmed by 0 bases and 4 bases, with 10 bases remaining between them. As DNA, the CDR3 is TGTGCCAGCAGCTTGGGGGACGGTACCTATGGCTACACCTTC. Its translation: CASSLGDGTYGYTF.

The chain employs TRBV11-3 and TRBJ1-6; D is uncertain. Trimming left V 3 bases short and J 5 bases short, with 5 bases between. There are 13 residues in the CDR3. Germline V gene sequence: CDR1 SGHNT, CDR2 YENEEA. The CDR3 region is CASSFVDNSPLHF. The CDR3 DNA follows: TGTGCCAGCAGCTTTGTTGATAATTCACCCCTCCACTTT.

This sequence joins TRBV9 and TRBJ2-1, with 9 bases matching TRBD2. V trimming: 4 bases; J trimming: 14 bases; junction bases outside the gene matches: 13. In germline, CDR1 is SGDLS, CDR2 YYNGEE. This CDR3 region has 14 residues. CDR3 nucleotide sequence: TGTGCCAGCAGCCCAGGGGGTAGCGGGAGTAACGAGTTCTTC. Translation gives CASSPGGSGSNEFF.

The chain uses TRBV19 and TRBJ1-1; possible D gene TRBD1, 5 bases. CDR1 is LNHDA and CDR2 is SQIVND in the germline V gene (reference sequence). The CDR3 is made up of 14 amino acids. Trimming removed 6 bases from V and 3 bases from J, with 14 bases in between. The CDR3 loop reads CASRMGEGHTEAFF. The CDR3 region has the DNA TGTGCCAGTAGAATGGGGGAAGGGCACACTGAAGCTTTCTTT.

The chain is built from TRBV11-2 and TRBJ1-1; tentatively, D is TRBD1 (6 bases). V was trimmed by 3 bases and J by 13 bases, leaving 18 bases between them. The germline gives CDR1 SGHAT, CDR2 FQNNGV. The CDR3 covers 13 residues. CDR3 protein: CASSLDGTTSLFF. CDR3 DNA: TGTGCCAGCAGCTTGGACGGGACAACCTCCCTTTTCTTT.

The chain combines TRBV18 with TRBJ2-7; D possibly matches TRBD1 or TRBD2 (6 bases each). The germline V and J ends were trimmed by 4 bases and 4 bases, with 14 bases remaining between them. Germline lookup yields CDR1 KGHSH and CDR2 LQKENI. The CDR3 loop spans 14 amino acids. CDR3 sequence reads: CASSLAKGGYEQYF. For the CDR3, the DNA is TGTGCCAGCTCACTAGCTAAAGGGGGGTACGAGCAGTACTTC. Based on the CDR3 plus reference TRBV18 and TRBJ2-7, the full variable domain is NAGVMQNPRHLVRRRGQEARLRCSPMKGHSHVYWYRQLPEEGLKFMVYLQKENIIDESGMPKERFSAEFPKEGPSILRIQQVVRGDSAAYFCASSLAKGGYEQYFGPGTRLTVT.

With respect to this clone: Other nucleotide sequences in the sample specify the same CDR3. The chain joins TRBV14 to TRBJ2-5; TRBD2 matches at 7 bases. V was clipped by 0 bases and J by 4 bases; unmatched bases: 5. The CDR3 totals 15 residues. Germline assignment: CDR1 SGHDN and CDR2 FVKESK. The CDR3 sequence is CASSQEWAGVETQYF. CDR3 DNA: TGTGCCAGCAGCCAAGAGTGGGCGGGAGTAGAGACCCAGTACTTC.

This clone was found once. The chain employs TRBV5-5 and TRBJ2-7, with 8 bases that match TRBD2. V gave up 2 bases and J gave up 2 bases; unmatched junction bases: 9. The CDR3 spans 16 residues. Per germline, CDR1 SGHKS and CDR2 YYEKEE (reference sequence). The CDR3 region has the DNA TGTGCCAGCAGCTTTAGGGAGGGGACTAGGGCCTACGAGCAGTACGTC. It translates to CASSFREGTRAYEQYV.

This clone appeared once. This rearrangement joins TRBV11-3 to TRBJ1-1, with D unclear. CDR1 is SGHNT, CDR2 YENEEA, per germline. The CDR3 consists of 12 residues. The V and J ends lost 1 base and 8 bases respectively, with 8 bases between them. The CDR3 region has the DNA TGTGCCAGCAGCTTAGCTGGTGGCGAAGCTTTCTTT. Its protein is CASSLAGGEAFF.

The J gene is TRBJ1-3, the V gene TRBV3-1 (or the pseudogene TRBV3-2); possibly TRBD1 for D (6 bases). V was shortened by 7 bases and J by 8 bases, with 15 bases between the two germline ends. The CDR3 is 13 residues long. CDR1 is LGHDT, CDR2 YNNKEL, per germline (reference sequence). The CDR3 nucleotides are TGTGCCAGCACCCCCCAGGGGAGGGACACCATATATTTT. It is translated as CASTPQGRDTIYF.

The gene calls are TRBV12-3 or TRBV12-4 and TRBJ2-1; no reliable D call. CDR3 length: 12 residues. The V and J ends lost 3 bases and 4 bases respectively, with 4 bases between them. CDR3 sequence: CASSFAYNEQFF. The CDR3 region has the DNA TGTGCCAGCAGTTTCGCTTACAATGAGCAGTTCTTC.

The chain links TRBV7-9 to TRBJ1-2; D is perhaps TRBD1 (5 bases). Germline-derived CDR1 and CDR2 are SEHNR and FQNEAQ (reference sequence). The ends were cut back, 4 bases at V and 13 bases at J, with 25 bases in the middle. The CDR3 extends over 15 amino acids. DNA for the CDR3: TGTGCCAGCAGCTCAGAACCCGGGACTTATGTTGGGACCACCTTC. Protein product: CASSSEPGTYVGTTF.

The V and J genes are TRBV9 and TRBJ2-1, with D possibly being TRBD1 or TRBD2 (5 bases each). CDR1 is SGDLS, CDR2 YYNGEE, per germline. The V end was cut by 0 bases, the J end by 4 bases, with 14 bases between. This CDR3 is 16 amino acids long. CDR3 residues: CASSVDLGTPYNEQFF. The CDR3 coding sequence is TGTGCCAGCAGCGTAGACCTCGGGACCCCGTACAATGAGCAGTTCTTC.

The rearrangement joins TRBV6-6 to TRBJ2-1, with 7 bases aligning to TRBD2. The V segment lost 5 bases and the J segment 6 bases; nucleotides outside the gene matches: 1. Per the germline V gene, CDR1 is MNHNY and CDR2 is SVGAGI (reference sequence). This CDR3 comprises 12 residues. CDR3 loop: CASSRLANEQFF. The CDR3 DNA is TGTGCCAGCAGTCGACTAGCCAATGAGCAGTTCTTC.

The genes are TRBV6-5 and TRBJ2-7; perhaps TRBD1 as D (5 bases). CDR3 length: 13 amino acids. The V gene lost 2 bases and the J gene lost 3 bases, with 8 bases spanning the gap. The germline gives CDR1 MNHEY, CDR2 SVGAGI. This CDR3 reads CASSYGRDYEQYF. The DNA for the CDR3 is TGTGCCAGCAGTTACGGCAGGGACTACGAGCAGTACTTC.

Details on this clone: One junction end disagrees with the germline gene, perhaps due to a read error. The chain has TRBV7-7 and TRBJ1-1; D call uncertain. The CDR3 runs 16 residues. Germline assignment: CDR1 SSHAT and CDR2 FNYEAQ (reference sequence). This chain's CDR3 is CASSPFLPSMNTEAFF. For the CDR3, the DNA is TGTGCTAGCAGCCCATTTCTCCCGAGCATGAACACTGAAGCTTTCTTT.

This clone appeared a single time. The chain employs TRBV10-2 and TRBJ2-7; D is possibly TRBD1 (6 bases). This CDR3 is built from 14 residues. V dropped 8 bases and J dropped 6 bases, with 20 bases sitting between them. CDR1 and CDR2 from the germline V gene are WSHSY and SAAADI. Here the CDR3 reads CASELAKIGGEQYF. The CDR3 bases are TGCGCCAGCGAACTGGCTAAGATAGGGGGCGAGCAGTACTTC.